The 18 T cell receptor beta chains reported below all come from one sample, sequenced in a study of T cells in narcolepsy. Produced via immunoSEQ multiplex PCR; TCRdb's table is partial and in-frame only. Among about 40,000 clones listed, approximately 88% were seen once. Sequences were obtained from CD45RA- memory CD4+ T cells from PBMCs. These receptors were obtained from a human donor with narcolepsy.

The table lists this clone with a few counts. The chain has TRBV7-2 and TRBJ1-5; D possibly corresponds to TRBD1 (5 bases). Trimming removed 0 bases from V and 2 bases from J, with 14 bases in between. Germline-derived CDR1 and CDR2 are SGHTA and FQGNSA. This CDR3 spans 17 amino acids. CDR3 nucleotides: TGTGCCAGCAGCTTAGCTCCGCCGGGACTGGGCAATCAGCCCCAGCATTTT. Translating it yields CASSLAPPGLGNQPQHF.

The genes are TRBV7-6 and TRBJ2-2, with TRBD1 matching 7 bases. Per germline, CDR1 SGHVS and CDR2 FNYEAQ. The J segment lost 4 bases and the V segment lost 5 bases, leaving 4 bases of the junction unmatched. This CDR3 region has 14 residues. This CDR3 reads CASSQAGGTGELFF. In DNA form, the CDR3 reads TGTGCCAGCAGCCAGGCAGGGGGCACCGGGGAGCTGTTTTTT.

The rearrangement links TRBV5-8 to TRBJ1-3; 7 nucleotides match TRBD1. Germline trimming cut 5 bases from V and 3 bases from J; bases unmatched to any gene: 5. This CDR3 region has 14 residues. Germline assignment: CDR1 SGHTS and CDR2 YDEGEE. CDR3 in amino acids: CASSLTGFGNTIYF. In DNA, the CDR3 is TGTGCCAGCAGTCTGACAGGGTTTGGAAACACCATATATTTT.

As for this clone: One end of the junction is discordant with germline, which a read error may explain. The identical CDR3 is also encoded by other nucleotide sequences in the sample. The chain carries TRBV5-4 and TRBJ1-1; TRBD1 matches at 7 bases. CDR1 and CDR2 from the germline V gene are SGHNT and YYREEE (reference sequence). The CDR3 totals 16 residues. The CDR3 here is CASSFDTTGFGTEAFF. The DNA for the CDR3 is TGTGCCAGCAGCTTTGACACGACAGGGTTCGGCACTGAAGCTTTCTTC.

The chain uses TRBV18 and TRBJ1-3, with 9 positions matching TRBD1. This CDR3 has 16 amino acids. Germline values: CDR1 KGHSH, CDR2 LQKENI. V dropped 3 bases and J dropped 1; count of bases not matched to a gene: 4. Here the CDR3 reads CASSPGTGSSGNTIYF. The CDR3 bases are TGTGCCAGCTCACCGGGGACAGGGTCGTCTGGAAACACCATATATTTT.

V and J are TRBV27 and TRBJ2-3, with 7 bases aligning to TRBD1. The CDR3 consists of 15 residues. Looked up from germline, CDR1 is MNHEY and CDR2 is SMNVEV (reference sequence). V dropped 0 bases and J dropped 2; count of bases not matched to a gene: 2. Here the CDR3 DNA reads TGTGCCAGCAGTTTATCAGGGGGCTCCACAGATACGCAGTATTTT. It specifies CASSLSGGSTDTQYF.

The chain is built from TRBV19 and TRBJ1-5; 7 nucleotides line up with TRBD1. The CDR3 extends over 14 amino acids. J gave up 6 bases and V 7 bases, and 9 bases lay outside the gene matches. The V gene's germline CDR1 is LNHDA and CDR2 SQIVND (reference sequence). CDR3 protein: CASTGDSWGQPQHF. The CDR3 nucleotides read TGTGCCAGTACGGGGGACAGCTGGGGTCAGCCCCAGCATTTT.

J is TRBJ1-2 and V is TRBV28, with TRBD1 as a possible D gene (5 bases). CDR3 size: 16 residues. V shed 3 bases and J shed 3 bases, with 17 bases lying between them. CDR1 is MDHEN, CDR2 SYDVKM, per germline. The CDR3 spells CASSFPPGQGYYGYTF. CDR3 nucleotide sequence: TGTGCCAGCAGTTTCCCTCCCGGGCAGGGTTACTATGGCTACACCTTC.

This chain links TRBV19 with TRBJ1-5; no reliable D call. V was pared by 5 bases and J by 2 bases, with 13 bases between. Germline lookup yields CDR1 LNHDA and CDR2 SQIVND (reference sequence). The length of the CDR3 is 15 residues. CDR3 residues: CASSQAGSRNQPQHF. The CDR3 DNA is TGTGCCAGTAGTCAGGCGGGGTCCCGCAATCAGCCCCAGCATTTT.

The CDR3 DNA is TGTGCCAGCAGCTTGTACCAGGGGGCTCTAGTCAATGAGCAGTTCTTC. Its translation is CASSLYQGALVNEQFF. The rearrangement uses TRBV5-4 and TRBJ2-1, with 8 bases that match TRBD1. The trim removed 1 base at V and 6 bases at J, leaving 9 bases unmatched. Per germline, CDR1 SGHNT and CDR2 YYREEE (reference sequence). The CDR3 has 16 residues.

This clone has just a few counts. The chain joins TRBV14 to TRBJ2-7; 11 bases line up with TRBD1. Trimming at V came to 2 bases and at J to 2 bases, leaving 11 bases not matched to a gene. The CDR3 covers 18 residues. Germline CDR1 SGHDN, CDR2 FVKESK. The CDR3: CASSQTAWTGGLTYEQYF. CDR3 coding DNA: TGTGCCAGCAGCCAAACCGCCTGGACAGGGGGCTTGACCTACGAGCAGTACTTC.

This clone was found a few times. J is TRBJ1-3 and V is TRBV4-3; D perhaps matches TRBD1 (6 bases). This CDR3 region has 16 residues. The V gene's germline CDR1 is LGHNA and CDR2 YSLEER. Trimming left V 0 bases short and J 2 bases short, with 11 bases between. CDR3 region: CASSQDLGTTGNTIYF. CDR3 coding DNA: TGCGCCAGCAGCCAAGATTTAGGGACAACTGGAAACACCATATATTTT.

This clone was observed a single time. CDR3 DNA: TGTGCCAGCAGGGGTCGGCAGACCCAGTACTTC. It yields the protein CASRGRQTQYF. The rearrangement uses TRBV2 and TRBJ2-5; D unclear. Germline V gene sequence: CDR1 SNHLY, CDR2 FYNNEI. The CDR3 consists of 11 residues. V was clipped by 6 bases and J by 6 bases, with 8 bases between them.

V gene TRBV11-3 combines with J gene TRBJ1-4; no clear D gene. The CDR3 is 14 residues long. Trimming cost V 3 bases and J 4 bases, with 9 bases left between them. Germline CDR1 reads SGHNT; CDR2 reads YENEEA. The CDR3 coding sequence is TGTGCCAGCAGCTTCGGACGACTTAATGAAAAACTGTTTTTT. Translation: CASSFGRLNEKLFF. Using reference TRBV11-3 and TRBJ1-4 for the parts outside the CDR3, the full variable domain is EAGVVQSPRYKIIEKKQPVAFWCNPISGHNTLYWYLQNLGQGPELLIRYENEEAVDDSQLPKDRFSAERLKGVDSTLKIQPAELGDSAVYLCASSFGRLNEKLFFGSGTQLSVL.

The genes are TRBV6-5 and TRBJ2-2; D is possibly TRBD2 (5 bases). Germline CDR1 and CDR2: MNHEY and SVGAGI. V was clipped by 5 bases and J by 3 bases, with 13 bases between them. The CDR3 loop spans 15 amino acids. The CDR3 coding sequence is TGTGCCAGCAGTCTGAGGAGGACGGACACCGGGGAGCTGTTTTTT. The encoded protein is CASSLRRTDTGELFF.

V usage is TRBV7-3 and J usage is TRBJ2-2; 9 positions match TRBD2. J gave up 6 bases and V 0 bases, and 14 bases lay outside the gene matches. Germline CDR1 and CDR2: SGHTA and FQGTGA. The CDR3 loop spans 19 amino acids. The CDR3 coding sequence is TGTGCCAGCAGCTTAACGTCGGCGGGAGGGCTGGGGGCCGCCGGGGAGCTGTTTTTT. Translating it yields CASSLTSAGGLGAAGELFF.

The V gene is TRBV6-5, the J gene TRBJ1-1; D not certain. The V end was cut by 7 bases, the J end by 5 bases, with 5 bases between. The CDR3 runs to 10 residues. In germline, CDR1 is MNHEY, CDR2 SVGAGI. This CDR3 is CASIGTEAFF. In nucleotides, the CDR3 is TGTGCCAGCATAGGGACTGAAGCTTTCTTT.

This clone has a single count. The chain employs TRBV7-9 and TRBJ2-7; possible D gene TRBD2, 5 bases. The germline V gene has CDR1 SEHNR and CDR2 FQNEAQ (reference sequence). The CDR3 covers 13 residues. V shed 5 bases and J shed 9 bases, with 17 bases lying between them. CDR3 sequence (DNA): TGTGCCAGCAGCCCAACGGGAATTATGGGGCAGTACTTC. Residues: CASSPTGIMGQYF. Filled out from reference TRBV7-9 and TRBJ2-7, the complete variable domain reads DTGVSQNPRHKITKRGQNVTFRCDPISEHNRLYWYRQTLGQGPEFLTYFQNEAQLEKSRLLSDRFSAERPKGSFSTLEIQRTEQGDSAMYLCASSPTGIMGQYFGPGTRLTVT.